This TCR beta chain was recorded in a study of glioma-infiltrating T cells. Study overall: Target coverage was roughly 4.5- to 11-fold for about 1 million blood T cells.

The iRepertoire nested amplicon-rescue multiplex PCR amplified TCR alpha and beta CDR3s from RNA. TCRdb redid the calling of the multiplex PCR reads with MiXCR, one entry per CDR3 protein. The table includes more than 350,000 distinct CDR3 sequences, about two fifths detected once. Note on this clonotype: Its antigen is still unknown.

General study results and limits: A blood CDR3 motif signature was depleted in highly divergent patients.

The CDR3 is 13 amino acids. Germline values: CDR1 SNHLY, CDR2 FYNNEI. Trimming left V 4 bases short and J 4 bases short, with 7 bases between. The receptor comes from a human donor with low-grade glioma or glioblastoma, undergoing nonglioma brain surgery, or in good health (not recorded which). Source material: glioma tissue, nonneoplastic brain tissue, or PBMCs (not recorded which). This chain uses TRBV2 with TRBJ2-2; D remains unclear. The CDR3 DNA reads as TGTGCCAGCAGTGGCAGAGGCACCGGGGAGCTGTTTTTT. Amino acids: CASSGRGTGELFF.